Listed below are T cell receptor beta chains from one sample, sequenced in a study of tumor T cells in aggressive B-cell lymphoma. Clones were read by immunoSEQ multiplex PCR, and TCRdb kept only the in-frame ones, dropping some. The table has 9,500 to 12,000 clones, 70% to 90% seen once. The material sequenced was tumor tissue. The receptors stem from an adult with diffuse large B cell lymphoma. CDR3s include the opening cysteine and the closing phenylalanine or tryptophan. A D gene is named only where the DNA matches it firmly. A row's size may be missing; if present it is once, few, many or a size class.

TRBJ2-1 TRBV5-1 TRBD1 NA CASSPWDGQGAGNEQFF TGCGCCAGCAGCCCCTGGGATGGACAGGGGGCGGGTAATGAGCAGTTCTTC
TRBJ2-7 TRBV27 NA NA CASRSGSYEQYF TGTGCCAGCAGATCGGGCTCCTACGAGCAGTACTTC
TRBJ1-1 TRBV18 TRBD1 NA CASSLTGTGILTEAFF TGTGCCAGCTCACTCACCGGGACAGGGATTTTAACTGAAGCTTTCTTT
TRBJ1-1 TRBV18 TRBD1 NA CASSPFGTENTEAFF TGTGCCAGCTCACCCTTCGGGACAGAAAACACTGAAGCTTTCTTT
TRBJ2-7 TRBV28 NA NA CASSFLAYEQYF TGTGCCAGCAGTTTTCTTGCGTACGAGCAGTACTTC
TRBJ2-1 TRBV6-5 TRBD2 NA CASSSLAGGNNEQFF TGTGCCAGCAGTTCCCTAGCGGGAGGGAACAATGAGCAGTTCTTC
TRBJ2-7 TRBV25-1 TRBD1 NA CASSARRGTYEQYF TGTGCCAGCAGTGCCCGCAGGGGGACCTACGAGCAGTACTTC
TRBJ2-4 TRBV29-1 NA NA CSVTVNLAKNIQYF TGCAGCGTGACTGTGAATTTAGCCAAAAACATTCAGTACTTC
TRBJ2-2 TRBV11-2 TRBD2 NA CASSLLAGVWTGELFF TGTGCCAGCAGCTTACTAGCGGGTGTTTGGACCGGGGAGCTGTTTTTT
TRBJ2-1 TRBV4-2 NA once CASSQAPGNEQFF TGTGCCAGCAGCCAAGCCCCGGGGAATGAGCAGTTCTTC
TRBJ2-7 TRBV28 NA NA CASSQGDTYEQYF TGTGCCAGCAGTCAGGGTGACACCTACGAGCAGTACTTC
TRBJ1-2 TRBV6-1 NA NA CASSVSPDSSYGYTF TGTGCCAGCAGTGTTTCTCCCGACAGCTCCTATGGCTACACCTTC
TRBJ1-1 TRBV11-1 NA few CASSLTDNPNTEAFF TGTGCCAGCAGCCTCACGGACAACCCGAACACTGAAGCTTTCTTT
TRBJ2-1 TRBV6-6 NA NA CASSSGSRSSYNEQFF TGTGCCAGCAGTTCGGGTAGCAGAAGCTCCTACAATGAGCAGTTCTTC